This T cell receptor (beta chain) was obtained from a study of OX40 agonist ivuxolimab in advanced cancers. In the study overall: Three patients responded partially, comprising one with hepatocellular carcinoma and two with cutaneous melanoma. Study-wide findings and caveats: Among T cells, CD8+ cells averaged more expanded clones than CD4+ cells.

Comments on this clone: The antigen remains unidentified.

Clones were sequenced by immunoSEQ multiplex PCR, and TCRdb holds only the in-frame ones, with some missing. The repertoire holds about 12,000 clones, with roughly three quarters as singletons. The CDR3 is made up of 15 amino acids. The germline V gene has CDR1 MNHEY and CDR2 SMNVEV (reference sequence). The J segment lost 0 bases and the V segment lost 5 bases, leaving 5 bases of the junction unmatched. The rearrangement uses TRBV27 and TRBJ1-2; 8 bases are shared with TRBD1. The source material was CD4+ or CD8+ T cells sorted from blood, sampled in a trial of the OX40 agonist ivuxolimab. The TCR sequence derives from an adult with an advanced solid tumor such as melanoma, head and neck, liver or kidney cancer. The chain's CDR3 is CASSPNRGTNYGYTF. The CDR3 DNA sequence: TGTGCCAGCAGTCCAAACAGGGGGACTAACTATGGCTACACCTTC.